This T cell receptor (beta chain) is from a study of response to subunit inactivated influenza vaccine. Losses at the gene ends were 5 bases for V and 4 bases for J; bases not matched to a gene: 16. The CDR3 loop spans 19 amino acids. Germline lookup yields CDR1 MNHEY and CDR2 SVGEGT. TCRdb redid the calling of the RT-PCR reads with MiXCR, one entry per CDR3 protein. Altogether roughly 780,000 distinct CDR3 sequences are present, roughly 20% being singletons, with the ten largest covering about a tenth. This clonotype was counted between two and nine times. Sample: PBMCs from blood, taken more than 4 days after vaccination. This TCR was recovered from a man aged 50-60 years who received an inactivated influenza vaccine. The V call is TRBV6-2 or TRBV6-3, the J call TRBJ2-3; 12 nucleotides match TRBD1. The CDR3 region is CASSPLGTGGADGSDTQYF. CDR3 sequence (DNA): TGTGCCAGCAGTCCCCTGGGGACAGGGGGCGCGGATGGCTCAGATACGCAGTATTTT.